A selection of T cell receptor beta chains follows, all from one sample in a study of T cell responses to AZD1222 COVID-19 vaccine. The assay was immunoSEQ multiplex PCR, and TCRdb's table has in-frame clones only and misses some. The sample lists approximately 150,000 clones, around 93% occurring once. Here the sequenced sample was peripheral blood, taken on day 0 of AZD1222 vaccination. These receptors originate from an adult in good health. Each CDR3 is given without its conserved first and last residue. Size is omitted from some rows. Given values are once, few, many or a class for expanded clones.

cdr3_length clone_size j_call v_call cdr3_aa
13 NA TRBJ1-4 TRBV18 ASSPSGTENEKLF
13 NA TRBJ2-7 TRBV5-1 ASSSPGTSSYEQY
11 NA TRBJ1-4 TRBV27 ASSFTGNEKLF
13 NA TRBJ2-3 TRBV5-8 ASSPTGSSTDTQY
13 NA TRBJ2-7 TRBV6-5 ASSSPGLIPYEQY
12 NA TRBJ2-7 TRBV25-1 ASTRAGGPDEQY
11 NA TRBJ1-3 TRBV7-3 ASSRGGGNTIY
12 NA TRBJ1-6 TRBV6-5 ASSEGNSNSPLH
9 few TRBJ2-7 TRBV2 ASSEKYEQY
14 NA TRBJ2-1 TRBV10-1 ASSESRGVTYNEQF
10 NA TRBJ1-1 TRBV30 AWTPGYTEAF
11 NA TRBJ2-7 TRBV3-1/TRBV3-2 ASSQDGNYEQY
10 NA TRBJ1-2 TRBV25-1 ASSESYYGYT
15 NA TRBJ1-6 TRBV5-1 ASSLSPQSSYNSPLH
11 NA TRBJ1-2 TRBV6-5 ASRKDTNYGYT
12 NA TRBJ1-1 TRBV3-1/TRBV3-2 ASWDRRLNTEAF
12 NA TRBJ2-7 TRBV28 ASSETSGAYEQY
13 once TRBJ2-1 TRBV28 ASSLGRGGYNEQF
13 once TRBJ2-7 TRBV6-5 ASRAWDGSLYEQY
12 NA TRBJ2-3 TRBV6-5 ASSYFYQRQTQY
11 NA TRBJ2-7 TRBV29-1 SVGMTLGYEQY
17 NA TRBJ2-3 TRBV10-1 ASSESRDRTRSGTDTQY
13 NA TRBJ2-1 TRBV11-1 ASSPAAGRVGEQF
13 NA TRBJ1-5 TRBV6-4 ATSNRGPSNQPQH
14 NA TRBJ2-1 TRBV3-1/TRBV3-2 ASSQGLLAGAYSEF
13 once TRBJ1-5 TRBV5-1 ASSLAPGAEQPQH
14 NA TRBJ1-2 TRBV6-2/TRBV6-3 ASSPPLQGRNYGYT
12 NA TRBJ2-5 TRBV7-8 ASSFRQDIGSQY
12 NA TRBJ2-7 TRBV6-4 ASSDRAGHSEQY
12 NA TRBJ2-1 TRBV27 ASSLGLSYNEQF
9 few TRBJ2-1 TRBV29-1 SGGLAYEQF
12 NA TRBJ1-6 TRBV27 ASSLSGVLSPLH
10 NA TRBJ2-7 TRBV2 ASSRTVYEQY
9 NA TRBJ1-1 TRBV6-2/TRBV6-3 ASSRRSEAF
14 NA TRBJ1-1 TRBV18 ASSPGTGGWNTEAF